This is a list of T cell receptor beta chains from one sample in a study of blood T cell repertoires in COVID-19. Sequencing was performed with immunoSEQ multiplex PCR; in TCRdb, only in-frame clones are kept and a portion is missing. The sample lists some 300,000 clones; more than 70% were seen once. Sequenced input: peripheral blood. The source is a woman aged 25 to 39 who had recovered from COVID-19. Each CDR3 is given with its conserved first and last residue. Fields, in order: J gene, D gene, clone size, V gene, CDR3 protein, CDR3 DNA. A D gene is named only where the DNA matches it firmly. Expanded clones are given a class, and other clones once, few, many or no size at all.

j_gene: TRBJ1-5
d_gene: -
abundance: once
v_gene: TRBV2
CDR3aa: CASSETPAGGSNQPQHF
CDR3nt: TGTGCCAGCAGTGAAACTCCCGCCGGCGGGAGCAATCAGCCCCAGCATTTT

j_gene: TRBJ1-2
d_gene: TRBD1
abundance: -
v_gene: TRBV28
CDR3aa: CASRQPGQWGGYGYTF
CDR3nt: TGTGCCAGCAGGCAGCCGGGACAGTGGGGCGGCTATGGCTACACCTTC

j_gene: TRBJ2-5
d_gene: TRBD1
abundance: -
v_gene: TRBV18
CDR3aa: CASSPGQGSRETQYF
CDR3nt: TGTGCCAGCTCACCGGGACAGGGGTCGCGGGAGACCCAGTACTTC

j_gene: TRBJ2-5
d_gene: -
abundance: -
v_gene: TRBV7-3
CDR3aa: CASSLRGRETQYF
CDR3nt: TGTGCCAGCAGCTTGCGAGGGAGGGAGACCCAGTACTTC

j_gene: TRBJ1-5
d_gene: TRBD1
abundance: -
v_gene: TRBV19
CDR3aa: CASHDRANQPQHF
CDR3nt: TGTGCCAGTCACGACAGGGCAAATCAGCCCCAGCATTTT

j_gene: TRBJ2-3
d_gene: -
abundance: -
v_gene: TRBV5-4
CDR3aa: CASSSAVGTDTQYF
CDR3nt: TGTGCCAGCAGCTCCGCGGTGGGTACGGATACGCAGTATTTT

j_gene: TRBJ1-2
d_gene: -
abundance: -
v_gene: TRBV9
CDR3aa: CASSVWPGDYGYTF
CDR3nt: TGTGCCAGCAGCGTATGGCCAGGGGACTATGGCTACACCTTC

j_gene: TRBJ1-6
d_gene: -
abundance: once
v_gene: TRBV11-2
CDR3aa: CASSLDRAGTSPLHF
CDR3nt: TGTGCCAGCAGCTTAGACAGGGCAGGAACTTCACCCCTCCACTTT

j_gene: TRBJ1-2
d_gene: -
abundance: -
v_gene: TRBV18
CDR3aa: CASSPPTINYGYTF
CDR3nt: TGTGCCAGCTCACCTCCAACAATCAACTATGGCTACACCTTC

j_gene: TRBJ2-1
d_gene: -
abundance: few
v_gene: TRBV5-1
CDR3aa: CASSLERRLTYNEQFF
CDR3nt: TGCGCCAGCAGCTTGGAGCGGAGACTAACCTACAATGAGCAGTTCTTC